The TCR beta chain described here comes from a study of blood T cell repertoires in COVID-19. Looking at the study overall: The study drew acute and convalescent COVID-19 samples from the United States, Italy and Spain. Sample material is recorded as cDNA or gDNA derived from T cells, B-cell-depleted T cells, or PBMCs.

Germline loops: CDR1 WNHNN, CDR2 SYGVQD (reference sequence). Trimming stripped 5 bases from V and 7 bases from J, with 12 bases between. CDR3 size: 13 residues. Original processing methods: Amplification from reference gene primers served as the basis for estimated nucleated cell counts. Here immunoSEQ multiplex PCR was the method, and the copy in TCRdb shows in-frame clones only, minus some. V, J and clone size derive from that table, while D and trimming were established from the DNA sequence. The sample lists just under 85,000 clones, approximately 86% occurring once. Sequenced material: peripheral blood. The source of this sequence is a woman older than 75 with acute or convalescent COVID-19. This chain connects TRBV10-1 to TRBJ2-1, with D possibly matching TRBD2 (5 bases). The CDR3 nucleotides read TGCGCCAGCAGTCAGAACACTAGAAATGAGCAGTTCTTC. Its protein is CASSQNTRNEQFF.